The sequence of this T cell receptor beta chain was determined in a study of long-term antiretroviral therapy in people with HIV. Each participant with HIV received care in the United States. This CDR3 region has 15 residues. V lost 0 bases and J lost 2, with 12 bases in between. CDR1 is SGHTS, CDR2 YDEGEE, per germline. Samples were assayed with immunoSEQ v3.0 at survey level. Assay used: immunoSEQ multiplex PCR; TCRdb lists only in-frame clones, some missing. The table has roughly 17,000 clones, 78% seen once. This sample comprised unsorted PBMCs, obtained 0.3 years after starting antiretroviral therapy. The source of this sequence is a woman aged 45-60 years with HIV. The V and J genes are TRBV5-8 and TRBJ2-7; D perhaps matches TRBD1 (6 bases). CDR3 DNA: TGTGCCAGCAGCTTGGTTGGGGACAATGCCTACGAGCAGTACTTC. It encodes CASSLVGDNAYEQYF.